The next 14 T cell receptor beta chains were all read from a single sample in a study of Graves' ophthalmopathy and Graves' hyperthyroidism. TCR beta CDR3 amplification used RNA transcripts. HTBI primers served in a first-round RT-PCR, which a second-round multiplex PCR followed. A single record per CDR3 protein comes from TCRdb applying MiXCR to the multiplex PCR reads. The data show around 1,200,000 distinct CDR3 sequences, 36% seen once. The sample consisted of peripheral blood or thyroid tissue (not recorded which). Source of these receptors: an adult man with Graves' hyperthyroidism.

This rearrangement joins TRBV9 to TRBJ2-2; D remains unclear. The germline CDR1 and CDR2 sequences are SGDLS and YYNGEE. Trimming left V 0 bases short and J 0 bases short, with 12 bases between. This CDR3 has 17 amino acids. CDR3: CASSVAGTAPNTGELFF. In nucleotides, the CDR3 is TGTGCCAGCAGCGTAGCGGGCACCGCTCCGAACACCGGGGAGCTGTTTTTT.

The CDR3 sequence is CASNIQGAQETQYF. The CDR3 region has the DNA TGTGCCAGCAATATACAGGGGGCCCAAGAGACCCAGTACTTC. The rearrangement joins TRBV6-1 to TRBJ2-5, with 9 bases lining up with TRBD1. Germline assignment: CDR1 MNHNS and CDR2 SASEGT. Trimming took 7 bases from V and 1 from J; bases not matched to a gene: 4. The CDR3 consists of 14 residues.

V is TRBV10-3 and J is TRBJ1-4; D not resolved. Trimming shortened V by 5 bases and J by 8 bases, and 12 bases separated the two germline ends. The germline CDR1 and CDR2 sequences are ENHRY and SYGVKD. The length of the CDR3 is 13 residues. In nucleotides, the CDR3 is TGTGCCATCAGTTACTCCCCATACGAAAAACTGTTTTTT. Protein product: CAISYSPYEKLFF.

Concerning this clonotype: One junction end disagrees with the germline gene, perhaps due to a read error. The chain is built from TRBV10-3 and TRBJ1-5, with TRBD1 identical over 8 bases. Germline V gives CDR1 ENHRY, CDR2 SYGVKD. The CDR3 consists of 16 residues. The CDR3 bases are TGTGCCAGCAGTGGGACAGGCGCCTTGCGCAATCAGCCCCAGCATTTT. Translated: CASSGTGALRNQPQHF.

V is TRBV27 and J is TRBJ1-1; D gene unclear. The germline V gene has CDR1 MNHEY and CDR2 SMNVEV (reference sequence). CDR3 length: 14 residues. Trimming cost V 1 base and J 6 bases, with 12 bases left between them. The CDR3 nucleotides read TGTGCCAGCAGTTTATTAATGGGAACGGCTGAAGCTTTCTTT. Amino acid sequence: CASSLLMGTAEAFF.

CDR3 coding DNA: TGTGCCAGCAGCCAAGGGCGGGAGAACACTGAAGCTTTCTTT. Its translation is CASSQGRENTEAFF. The chain employs TRBV4-2 and TRBJ1-1, with unresolved D. V was pared by 1 base and J by 1 base, with 7 bases between. The CDR3 length is 14 residues. The V gene's germline CDR1 is LGHNA and CDR2 YNFKEQ.

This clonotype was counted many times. The CDR3 loop is CASSEYGRQPQHF. In nucleotides, the CDR3 is TGTGCCAGCAGCGAGTACGGACGACAGCCCCAGCATTTT. The V call is TRBV5-5, the J call TRBJ1-5; D not resolved. Trimming removed 4 bases at V and 7 bases at J, with 12 bases between. Germline values: CDR1 SGHKS, CDR2 YYEKEE (reference sequence). The length of the CDR3 is 13 residues. Full variable domain (rest looked up from reference TRBV5-5 and TRBJ1-5): DAGVTQSPTHLIKTRGQQVTLRCSPISGHKSVSWYQQVLGQGPQFIFQYYEKEERGRGNFPDRFSARQFPNYSSELNVNALLLGDSALYLCASSEYGRQPQHFGDGTRLSIL.

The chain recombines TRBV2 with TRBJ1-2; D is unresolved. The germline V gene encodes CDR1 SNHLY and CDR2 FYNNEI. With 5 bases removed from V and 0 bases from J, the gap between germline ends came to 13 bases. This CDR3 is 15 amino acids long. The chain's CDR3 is CASSQGAEPNYGYTF. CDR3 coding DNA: TGTGCCAGCAGTCAAGGAGCAGAACCTAACTATGGCTACACCTTC.

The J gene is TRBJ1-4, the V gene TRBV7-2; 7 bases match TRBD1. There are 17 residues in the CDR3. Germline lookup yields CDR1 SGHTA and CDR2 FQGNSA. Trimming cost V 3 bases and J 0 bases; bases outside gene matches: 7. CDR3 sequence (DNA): TGTGCCAGCAGCTTGGCCCCCGGGACAGCAACTAATGAAAAACTGTTTTTT. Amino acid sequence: CASSLAPGTATNEKLFF.

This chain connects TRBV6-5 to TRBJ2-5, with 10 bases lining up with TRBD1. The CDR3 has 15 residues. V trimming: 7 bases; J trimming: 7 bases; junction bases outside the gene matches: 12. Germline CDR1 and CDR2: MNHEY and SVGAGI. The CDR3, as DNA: TGTGCCAGCAACTCTGGGACAGGGGCGTTTGGGACCCAGTACTTC. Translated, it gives CASNSGTGAFGTQYF.

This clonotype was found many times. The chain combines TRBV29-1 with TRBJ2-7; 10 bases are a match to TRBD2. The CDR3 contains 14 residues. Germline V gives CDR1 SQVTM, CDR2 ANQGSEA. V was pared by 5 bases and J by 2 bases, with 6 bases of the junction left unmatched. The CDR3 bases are TGCAGCGTTTCGAGCGGGAGGGCCGCCTACGAGCAGTACTTC. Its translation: CSVSSGRAAYEQYF.

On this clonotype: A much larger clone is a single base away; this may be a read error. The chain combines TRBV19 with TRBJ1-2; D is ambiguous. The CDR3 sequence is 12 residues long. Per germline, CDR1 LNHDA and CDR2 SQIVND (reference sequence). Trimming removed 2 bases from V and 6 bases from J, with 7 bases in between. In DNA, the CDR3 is TGTGCCAGTAGTATATCCCGGGATGGCTACACCTTC. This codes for CASSISRDGYTF. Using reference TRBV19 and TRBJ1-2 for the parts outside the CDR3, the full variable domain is DGGITQSPKYLFRKEGQNVTLSCEQNLNHDAMYWYRQDPGQGLRLIYYSQIVNDFQKGDIAEGYSVSREKKESFPLTVTSAQKNPTAFYLCASSISRDGYTFGSGTRLTVV.

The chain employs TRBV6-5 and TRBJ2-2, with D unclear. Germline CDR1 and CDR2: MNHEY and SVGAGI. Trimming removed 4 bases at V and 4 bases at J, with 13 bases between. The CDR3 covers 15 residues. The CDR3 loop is CASSFLARATGELFF. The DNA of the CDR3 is TGTGCCAGCAGTTTTCTGGCCAGAGCCACCGGGGAGCTGTTTTTT.

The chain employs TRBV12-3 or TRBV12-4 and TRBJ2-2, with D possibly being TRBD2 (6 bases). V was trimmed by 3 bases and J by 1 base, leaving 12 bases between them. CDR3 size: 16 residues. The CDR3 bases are TGTGCCAGCAGTTTTTTCCAGCGGGTGAACACCGGGGAGCTGTTTTTT. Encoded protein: CASSFFQRVNTGELFF.